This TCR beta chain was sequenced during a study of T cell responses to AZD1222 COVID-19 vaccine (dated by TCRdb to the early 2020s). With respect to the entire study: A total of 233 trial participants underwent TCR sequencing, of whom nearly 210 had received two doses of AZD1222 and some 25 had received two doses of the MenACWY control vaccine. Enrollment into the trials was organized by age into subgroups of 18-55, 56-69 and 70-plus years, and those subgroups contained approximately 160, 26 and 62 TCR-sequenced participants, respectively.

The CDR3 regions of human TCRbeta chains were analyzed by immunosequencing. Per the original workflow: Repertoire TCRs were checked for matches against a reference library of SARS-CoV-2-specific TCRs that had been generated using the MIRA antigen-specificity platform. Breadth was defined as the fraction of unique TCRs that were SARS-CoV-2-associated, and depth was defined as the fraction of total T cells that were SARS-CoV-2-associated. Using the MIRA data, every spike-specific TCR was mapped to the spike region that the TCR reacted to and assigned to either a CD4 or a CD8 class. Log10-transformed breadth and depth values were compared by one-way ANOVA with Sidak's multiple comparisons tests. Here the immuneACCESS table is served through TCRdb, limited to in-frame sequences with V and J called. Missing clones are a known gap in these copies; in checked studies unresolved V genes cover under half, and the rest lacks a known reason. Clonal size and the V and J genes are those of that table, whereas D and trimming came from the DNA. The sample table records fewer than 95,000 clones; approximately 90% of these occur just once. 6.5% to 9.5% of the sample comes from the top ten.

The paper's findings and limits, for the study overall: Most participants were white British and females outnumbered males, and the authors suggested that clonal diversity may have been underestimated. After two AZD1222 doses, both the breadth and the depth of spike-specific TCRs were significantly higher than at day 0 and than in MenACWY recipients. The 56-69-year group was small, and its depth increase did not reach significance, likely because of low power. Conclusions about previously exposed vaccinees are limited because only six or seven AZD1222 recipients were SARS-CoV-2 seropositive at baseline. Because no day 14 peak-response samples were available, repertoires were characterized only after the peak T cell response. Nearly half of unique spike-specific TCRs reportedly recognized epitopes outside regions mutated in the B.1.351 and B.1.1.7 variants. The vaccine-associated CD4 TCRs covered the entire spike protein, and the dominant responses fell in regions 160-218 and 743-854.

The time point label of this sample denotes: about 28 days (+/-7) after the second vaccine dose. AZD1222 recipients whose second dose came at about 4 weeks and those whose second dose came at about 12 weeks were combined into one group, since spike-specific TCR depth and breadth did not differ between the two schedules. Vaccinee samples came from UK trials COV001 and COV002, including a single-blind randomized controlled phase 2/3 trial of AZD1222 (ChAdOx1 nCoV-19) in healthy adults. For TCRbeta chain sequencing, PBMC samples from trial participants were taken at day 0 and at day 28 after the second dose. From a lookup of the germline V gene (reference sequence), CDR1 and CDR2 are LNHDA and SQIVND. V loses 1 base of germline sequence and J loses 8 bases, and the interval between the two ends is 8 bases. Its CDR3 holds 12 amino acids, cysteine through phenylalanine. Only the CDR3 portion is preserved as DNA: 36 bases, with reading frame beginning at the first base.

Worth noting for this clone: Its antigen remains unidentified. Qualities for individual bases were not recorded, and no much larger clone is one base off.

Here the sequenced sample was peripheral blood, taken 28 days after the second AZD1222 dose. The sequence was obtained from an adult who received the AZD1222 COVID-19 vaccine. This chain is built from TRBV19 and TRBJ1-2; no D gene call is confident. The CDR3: CASSIVQKGYTF. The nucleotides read TGTGCCAGTAGTATAGTCCAGAAGGGCTACACCTTC.